This T cell receptor beta chain was retrieved from a study of T cells in Graves' hyperthyroidism and ophthalmopathy. Study findings and constraints: Separation of ophthalmopathy from stable hyperthyroidism was achieved by a 13 V-J model.

Graves' hyperthyroidism without ophthalmopathy progression within 18 months was termed stable. Clinicians diagnosed patients from clinical symptoms, serum thyroxine and TRAb, thyroid ultrasound and orbital computed tomography. The source of the PBMCs was over 8.5 ml of fresh peripheral blood. The CDR3 is 15 amino acids. Germline values: CDR1 MNHNS, CDR2 SASEGT. The V and J ends lost 5 bases and 6 bases respectively, with 16 bases between them. There were TCR beta CDR3 regions amplified from RNA transcripts. A set of HTBI primers served as the primers for a first-round RT-PCR of the TCR CDR3. Each CDR3 protein gets one entry after TCRdb re-called the multiplex PCR reads with MiXCR. The sample has 500,000 to 650,000 distinct CDR3 sequences, 13% to 15% seen once. This clonotype has only a few counts. Its antigen is unknown.

Sequences were obtained from blood. This clonotype originated in a woman aged 40 to 50 with Graves' hyperthyroidism. This chain uses TRBV6-1 with TRBJ2-2, with D tentatively TRBD1 (6 bases). The CDR3 loop reads CASSSQGTMAGELFF. CDR3 in DNA: TGTGCCAGCAGTTCACAGGGTACTATGGCCGGGGAGCTGTTTTTT.